The entry below describes one T cell receptor (beta chain). CD8 cells classed as naive were CD45RO-negative and positively selected for CCR7, excluding terminally differentiated effector memory CD45RA+ cells. Sequencing used immunoSEQ multiplex PCR; TCRdb keeps in-frame clones, though not all of them. The sample holds millions of clones, just under 95% seen once. This sample was included in a study of shared clonotypes between healthy human individuals. CDR1 and CDR2 from the germline V gene are GTSNPN and SVGIG (reference sequence). The CDR3 is 13 residues long. Trimming took off 2 bases at V and 5 bases at J, with 12 bases between the two ends.

Sequencing was carried out using naive CD8+ T cells sorted from blood. This chain joins TRBV30 and TRBJ1-1; D unresolved. The sequence came from a man between 18 and 35 years old in good health. CDR3 amino acids: CAWSPDPATEAFF. Written as DNA, the CDR3 is TGTGCCTGGAGTCCGGACCCAGCAACTGAAGCTTTCTTT.